This passage covers 7 T cell receptor beta chains from one sample sequenced in a study of post-analysis software for immune sequencing data. Broader study findings: Patients used roughly five TRBV segments, including TRBV5-6, TRBV5-1 and TRBV20-1, more often than controls.

Prepared libraries of TCR beta cDNA carried unique molecular identifiers. TCRdb used MiXCR to reprocess the PCR reads, holding one entry per CDR3 protein. The data contain 500,000 to 600,000 distinct CDR3 sequences, around 47% of them singletons. Their antigen targets remain unknown. Specimen: blood. These receptors originate from a girl aged 10 to 17 with multiple sclerosis.

This clonotype was observed a few times. J is TRBJ2-3 and V is TRBV5-1, with D unresolved. There are 15 residues in the CDR3. Germline loops: CDR1 SGHRS, CDR2 YFSETQ. V shed 2 bases and J shed 0 bases, with 10 bases lying between them. The CDR3 DNA sequence: TGCGCCAGCAGCTTTTTACCAGACAGCACAGATACGCAGTATTTT. Translating gives CASSFLPDSTDTQYF.

The chain employs TRBV4-1 and TRBJ2-1; D unresolved. V lost 3 bases to trimming and J lost 7 bases, with 7 bases between them. The CDR3 consists of 12 residues. Looked up from germline, CDR1 is MGHRA and CDR2 is YSYEKL. The chain's CDR3 is CASSHLLNEQFF. In DNA form, the CDR3 reads TGCGCCAGCAGCCACCTCTTAAATGAGCAGTTCTTC.

The chain uses TRBV7-2 and TRBJ2-5; a weak D match, TRBD2 (7 bases). CDR3 length equals 15 residues. Germline CDR1 is SGHTA and CDR2 is FQGNSA. V lost 1 base, J lost 6 bases, and 15 bases lay in between. CDR3 sequence (DNA): TGTGCCAGCAGCTTAGAACTGGCGGGGGCCCAGACCCAGTACTTC. It yields the protein CASSLELAGAQTQYF.

The chain uses TRBV11-1 and TRBJ1-1; D uncertain. This CDR3 comprises 14 residues. V dropped 8 bases and J dropped 1 base, with 14 bases sitting between them. CDR1 is SGHAT, CDR2 FQDESV, per germline (reference sequence). CDR3 DNA sequence: TGTGCCAGCTCAAGCCGACACGGGAACACTGAAGCTTTCTTT. Its translation: CASSSRHGNTEAFF.

V gene TRBV3-1 combines with J gene TRBJ2-5; TRBD2 agrees at 10 bases. V lost 8 bases to trimming and J lost 3 bases; unmatched junction nucleotides: 6. Germline values: CDR1 LGHDT, CDR2 YNNKEL (reference sequence). This CDR3 is 14 amino acids long. Here the CDR3 DNA reads TGTGCCAGCGCTTCTAGCGGGGGAGAAGAGACCCAGTACTTC. Translating gives CASASSGGEETQYF.

This chain connects TRBV13 to TRBJ2-1; TRBD1 matches 8 bases. Trimming cost V 5 bases and J 6 bases; bases outside gene matches: 9. The germline V gene has CDR1 PRHDT and CDR2 FYEKMQ (reference sequence). The CDR3 length is 15 residues. The CDR3 spells CASSRQLGQVNEQFF. CDR3 nucleotide sequence: TGTGCCAGCAGCCGTCAACTGGGACAGGTCAATGAGCAGTTCTTC.

The CDR3 region has the DNA TGTGCCAGCAGCTTAGAGGGGACCTCCTATAATTCACCCCTCCACTTT. Residues: CASSLEGTSYNSPLHF. The V gene is TRBV7-2, the J gene TRBJ1-6, with a possible D match to TRBD1 (5 bases). Trimming removed 1 base at V and 0 bases at J, with 7 bases between. Germline CDR1 is SGHTA and CDR2 is FQGNSA. There are 16 residues in the CDR3.